This record covers a single T cell receptor beta chain. The CDR3 sequence is 14 residues long. V was pared by 1 base and J by 0 bases, with 7 bases between. Germline assignment: CDR1 LNHNV and CDR2 YYDKDF (reference sequence). The data originate from a study of T-cell reconstitution after alpha-beta-depleted transplantation in children. Unique molecular identifiers were used in preparing the TCRbeta library. In TCRdb, the PCR reads were re-called with MiXCR into one record per CDR3 protein. The sample records about 610,000 distinct CDR3 sequences, over 9.5% being singletons. The sequence was collected from a human donor who donated a stem cell graft to a child with acute myeloid leukemia. This specimen was PBMCs from the stem cell graft donor, taken from the stem cell graft. V is TRBV15 and J is TRBJ2-7, with no clear D. The CDR3: CATSRALLSYEQYF. The CDR3 region has the DNA TGTGCCACCAGCAGAGCTCTCCTCTCCTACGAGCAGTACTTC.